This TCR beta chain was identified in a study of post-analysis software for immune sequencing data. Study overall: The cohort encompassed relapsing-remitting, secondary progressive and progressive-relapsing multiple sclerosis disease courses.

Incorporated into the TCR beta cDNA libraries were unique molecular identifiers, which served to reduce PCR and sequencing biases. Yield was approximately 500,000 cDNA molecules from around 1 to 9.1 million T cells. TCRdb fed the PCR reads into MiXCR, producing one record per CDR3 protein. The table includes approximately 690,000 distinct CDR3 sequences, more than 50% detected once. Turning to this clonotype: The antigen remains unidentified.

CDR1 and CDR2 from the germline V gene are SGHRS and YFSETQ. V shed 2 bases and J shed 0 bases, with 13 bases lying between them. The CDR3 spans 16 residues. General study findings and limits: Strong co-clustering by F measure was evident for samples that had been prepared in the same batch. In multiple sclerosis, normalized Chao1 diversity was significantly below that of controls. There were five or six TRBV segments more frequent in patients than controls, and TRBV5-6, TRBV5-1 and TRBV20-1 were among them.

Source material: blood. The source is a girl aged 2-10 years with multiple sclerosis. The chain has TRBV5-1 and TRBJ2-3; D might be TRBD2 (6 bases). The CDR3 loop reads CASSFRRGTSTDTQYF. In DNA, the CDR3 is TGCGCCAGCAGCTTCAGGAGGGGCACTAGCACAGATACGCAGTATTTT.